This T cell receptor beta chain came from a study of cytomegalovirus exposure and HLA in healthy donors. With 60 Vbeta and 13 Jbeta primers, the PCR was carried out. Original data processing: Counted up in a later analysis, unique TCR beta chains came to about 80 million, with around 11 million shared. Clones were read by immunoSEQ multiplex PCR, and TCRdb kept only the in-frame ones, dropping some. V and J calls and clone size follow that table, whereas D and trimming were derived from the DNA. The sample gives tens of thousands of clones, approximately 76% of which show up once; roughly 5.5% is in the top ten. Study results and limitations: Later analysis associated a missense DCLRE1C variant with TCR beta V- and J-gene trimming.

Points on this clone: The target antigen is unknown.

The germline CDR1 and CDR2 sequences are SNHLY and FYNNEI. This CDR3 region has 12 residues. Trimming removed 7 bases from V and 6 bases from J, with 12 bases in between. The sequenced sample was PBMCs. The clonotype was recovered from a man over 45 in good health and CMV-seronegative. This rearrangement joins TRBV2 to TRBJ1-1; D remains unclear. The CDR3: CASTQEVAEAFF. As DNA, the CDR3 is TGTGCCAGCACTCAGGAGGTCGCTGAAGCTTTCTTT.